The rows below give T cell receptor beta chains drawn from one sample of a study of shared clonotypes between healthy human individuals. Generated by immunoSEQ multiplex PCR, the TCRdb table keeps only in-frame clones and is missing some. The sample shows roughly 1,000,000 clones, around 78% of them seen only once. Sample: memory CD4+ T cells from PBMCs. Source of these receptors: a man aged 18 to 29 in good health. Some clones in this sample may be carry-over from other donors' samples. Each CDR3 is given with its conserved first and last residue. Fields, in order: clone size, J gene, V gene, D gene, CDR3 DNA, CDR3 protein. D genes are given only for firm matches. Clone size is given for some rows only: seen once, a few or many times, or a class if the clone is expanded.

>NA|TRBJ2-7|TRBV6-5|NA
TGTGCCAGCAGCACTTATTGGCGGTCCGGGGAGCAGTACTTC
CASSTYWRSGEQYF
>NA|TRBJ1-5|TRBV7-8|NA
TGTGCCAGCAGCTTAGGTCGACAGTATCCCCAGCATTTT
CASSLGRQYPQHF
>many|TRBJ1-1|TRBV5-1|NA
TGCGCCAGCAGCTTAGCTCCGGGACACAAGAACACTGAAGCTTTCTTT
CASSLAPGHKNTEAFF
>few|TRBJ2-7|TRBV10-1|TRBD2
TGCGCCAGCAGTGAGTCAACTAGCGGGAGGCACGAGCAGTACTTC
CASSESTSGRHEQYF
>NA|TRBJ2-7|TRBV5-1|TRBD2
TGCGCCAGCAGCTTGCCCAGCGGGAGCGCCTACGAGCAGTACTTC
CASSLPSGSAYEQYF
>NA|TRBJ2-3|TRBV27|NA
TGTGCCAGCAGCCTTCTAGCGCTTAGCACAGATACGCAGTATTTT
CASSLLALSTDTQYF
>NA|TRBJ2-7|TRBV7-2|NA
TGTGCCAGCAGCTTGGGGCCCGTAGGAGGGAGCCTGGTAAACGAGCAGTACTTC
CASSLGPVGGSLVNEQYF
>few|TRBJ2-5|TRBV27|NA
TGTGCCAGCAGTCCCGGGACGGGAGAGACCCAGTACTTC
CASSPGTGETQYF
>NA|TRBJ2-3|TRBV5-1|NA
TGCGCCAGCAGCTTGCAAGGGTTAACAGATACGCAGTATTTT
CASSLQGLTDTQYF
>NA|TRBJ1-2|TRBV20-1|NA
TGCAGTGCTATTCGGGACTATGGCTACACCTTC
CSAIRDYGYTF
>NA|TRBJ2-7|TRBV5-1|TRBD1
TGCGCCAGCAGCGACCGGACAGGGCCTAGCTACGAGCAGTACTTC
CASSDRTGPSYEQYF
>NA|TRBJ1-2|TRBV29-1|NA
TGCAGCGTTGAGGTCGGCTATGGCTACACCTTC
CSVEVGYGYTF
>NA|TRBJ2-5|TRBV5-4|TRBD1
TGTGCCAGCAGCGCCGGGACAGCGAGAGAGACCCAGTACTTC
CASSAGTARETQYF
>many|TRBJ2-1|TRBV7-9|TRBD1
TGTGCCAGCAGCTTAAACAGGGGCTCCTACAATGAGCAGTTCTTC
CASSLNRGSYNEQFF
>NA|TRBJ2-1|TRBV2|NA
TGTGCCAGCAGGGCAGATGGGGAAGGGGGATACAATGAGCAGTTCTTC
CASRADGEGGYNEQFF
>NA|TRBJ2-7|TRBV11-2|NA
TGTGCCAGCAGTCCTAGGGAGGCCTACGAGCAGTACTTC
CASSPREAYEQYF
>NA|TRBJ2-7|TRBV15|NA
TGTGCCACCAGCAGTGGGACCTTCGGCTCCTACGAGCAGTACTTC
CATSSGTFGSYEQYF
>NA|TRBJ2-1|TRBV11-2|NA
TGTGCCAGCAGCGTTACGGACAATGAGCAGTTCTTC
CASSVTDNEQFF
>many|TRBJ2-2|TRBV18|NA
TGTGCCAGCTCACCACGAGAAGGTTGGGGCACCGGGGAGCTGTTTTTT
CASSPREGWGTGELFF
>NA|TRBJ2-1|TRBV5-1|NA
TGCGCCAGCAGCGGAGGGGACAACTACAATGAGCAGTTCTTC
CASSGGDNYNEQFF
>few|TRBJ2-2|TRBV6-6|TRBD2
TGTGCCAGCAGTTATAAAGGTCGGGAGGCCGGGGAGCTGTTTTTT
CASSYKGREAGELFF
>NA|TRBJ2-3|TRBV9|NA
TGTGCCAGCAGCGGTGGATTGGCCACAGATACGCAGTATTTT
CASSGGLATDTQYF
>NA|TRBJ2-2|TRBV28|NA
TGTGCCAGCAGACCGACTAGAGACACCGGGGAGCTGTTTTTT
CASRPTRDTGELFF
>NA|TRBJ2-7|TRBV15|TRBD2
TGTGCCACCAGCAGAGATACTGATTGGAGGGAGGGCCCTTACGAGCAGTACTTC
CATSRDTDWREGPYEQYF
>NA|TRBJ2-3|TRBV9|NA
TGTGCCAGCAGCGTAACTAGTTACACAGATACGCAGTATTTT
CASSVTSYTDTQYF
>NA|TRBJ2-7|TRBV29-1|TRBD1
TGCAGCGTTGAGGGACAGGGACCCTACGAGCAGTACTTC
CSVEGQGPYEQYF
>NA|TRBJ2-5|TRBV13|TRBD2
TGTGCCAGCAGCTTAGGCCTACTAGCGGGAGGCCCGAAGACCCAGTACTTC
CASSLGLLAGGPKTQYF
>few|TRBJ2-1|TRBV6-1|NA
TGTGCCAGCAGTGAAGTAGTCTTAGGGGAGCAGTTCTTC
CASSEVVLGEQFF
>many|TRBJ2-1|TRBV9|TRBD2
TGTGCCAGCAGCGTGGGGGGGACTAGTAACAATGAGCAGTTCTTC
CASSVGGTSNNEQFF
>NA|TRBJ2-7|TRBV5-5|TRBD2
TGTGCCAGCAGCAATTCCCCTAGCGGCCTCTACGAGCAGTACTTC
CASSNSPSGLYEQYF
>NA|TRBJ2-6|TRBV18|TRBD1
TGTGCCAGCTTCTGGGACAGGGTTTTATCTGGGGCCAACGTCCTGACTTTC
CASFWDRVLSGANVLTF
>once|TRBJ2-3|TRBV5-5|NA
TGTGCCAGCAGCTTGGGGAAAGATACGCAGTATTTT
CASSLGKDTQYF
>NA|TRBJ1-2|TRBV6-1|NA
TGTGCCAGCAGGCAAAGGACAGATACTAACTATGGCTACACCTTC
CASRQRTDTNYGYTF
>once|TRBJ2-3|TRBV9|NA
TGTGCCAGCAGCGTAGGTTCGGGAGAAACAGATACGCAGTATTTT
CASSVGSGETDTQYF
>NA|TRBJ2-7|TRBV2|NA
TGTGCCAGCAGGCGCCGGGACGGAGGACCGGGGGAGCAGTACTTC
CASRRRDGGPGEQYF
>NA|TRBJ2-2|TRBV6-5|NA
TGTGCCAGCAGTTTTAATGGTCGCGGGCCCGGGGAGCTGTTTTTT
CASSFNGRGPGELFF
>NA|TRBJ2-1|TRBV7-9|NA
TGTGCCAGCAGCTTAGTGCAGGTCCGGGAGCAGTTCTTC
CASSLVQVREQFF
>few|TRBJ2-7|TRBV14|NA
TGTGCCAGCAGCTTTCAGGGTACCTACGAGCAGTACTTC
CASSFQGTYEQYF
>few|TRBJ1-2|TRBV14|NA
TGTGCCAGCAGCCTCTTAGGAGCCGGCTACACCTTC
CASSLLGAGYTF
>NA|TRBJ1-3|TRBV5-8|NA
TGTGCCAGCAGCTTGGACGGGGGCTCTGGAAACACCATATATTTT
CASSLDGGSGNTIYF
>NA|TRBJ2-7|TRBV13|TRBD2
TGTGCCAGCAGCTGGGGTGGACTAGCGGGAGGGGCCTACGAGCAGTACTTC
CASSWGGLAGGAYEQYF
>NA|TRBJ2-7|TRBV29-1|NA
TGCAGCGTTGGTGTGCGGGAGCAGTACTTC
CSVGVREQYF
>NA|TRBJ2-7|TRBV7-2|TRBD2
TGTGCCAGCAGTCCCCTCTTATTGCGGGGGGCATCCTCCTACGAGCAGTACTTC
CASSPLLLRGASSYEQYF
>NA|TRBJ2-7|TRBV7-3|NA
TGTGCCAGCAGCCCCTTGGGAGCGGGTGGTCCCTACGAGCAGTACTTC
CASSPLGAGGPYEQYF
>few|TRBJ1-1|TRBV20-1|NA
TGCAGTCCCATAGTGAACACTGAAGCTTTCTTT
CSPIVNTEAFF
>NA|TRBJ2-1|TRBV28|NA
TGTGCCAGCATAAGAAGAAGGGCCTACAATGAGCAGTTCTTC
CASIRRRAYNEQFF
>few|TRBJ2-4|TRBV4-1|NA
TGCGCCAGCAGCCAAGATCGTTCAGGATCCGGCATTCAGTACTTC
CASSQDRSGSGIQYF
>NA|TRBJ2-7|TRBV28|NA
TGTGCCAGCGCTCGTGCGGGGGCGCAGGGGTACGAGCAGTACTTC
CASARAGAQGYEQYF
>NA|TRBJ2-1|TRBV4-2|NA
TGTGCCAGCAGCCAAGAGTCCGGGACCTATCTCAATGAGCAGTTCTTC
CASSQESGTYLNEQFF
>NA|TRBJ1-2|TRBV28|NA
TGTGCCAGCAGTTTGACAGTGAACTATGGCTACACCTTC
CASSLTVNYGYTF
>NA|TRBJ2-7|TRBV28|NA
TGTGCCAGCAGTTTATCCCTTTCCGGGGCCTACGAGCAGTACTTC
CASSLSLSGAYEQYF
>NA|TRBJ1-3|TRBV19|NA
TGTGCCAGTAGTGGTCAGGCCTTCTCTGGAAACACCATATATTTT
CASSGQAFSGNTIYF